This T cell receptor (beta chain) was recovered during a study of T cell changes during pregnancy in multiple sclerosis. Trimming took 0 bases from V and 4 from J, leaving 9 bases between them. Germline V gene data show CDR1 as MNHNS and CDR2 as SASEGT. The CDR3 runs to 14 residues. Measured with immunoSEQ multiplex PCR; TCRdb has only the in-frame clones, and not every one. The table shows approximately 79,000 clones, with more than 80% occurring only once. This receptor was identified in a female donor with multiple sclerosis, enrolled in a pregnancy study. This chain uses TRBV6-1 with TRBJ1-2; D is unresolved. Sequenced here: CD4+ T cells from peripheral blood mononuclear cells, sampled before pregnancy. The CDR3: CASSEAGSLYGYTF. In DNA, the CDR3 is TGTGCCAGCAGTGAAGCGGGCAGTCTCTATGGCTACACCTTC.